This T cell receptor beta chain was found in a study of OX40 agonist ivuxolimab in advanced cancers. Points from the study as a whole: Both CD4+ and CD8+ T cell populations in blood had undergone clonal expansion by week 6 at 0.1 to 3.0 mg/kg.

This clone appeared once. Its cognate antigen is unknown. The CDR3 extends over 13 amino acids. V was pared by 5 bases and J by 6 bases, with 12 bases between. In germline, CDR1 is MNHEY, CDR2 SVGAGI. Assay used: immunoSEQ multiplex PCR; TCRdb lists only in-frame clones, some missing. The sample has 35,000 to 40,000 clones; about 92% are singletons. This chain uses TRBV6-5 with TRBJ2-3; D might be TRBD2 (5 bases). This TCR was recovered from an adult with an advanced solid tumor such as melanoma, head and neck, liver or kidney cancer. This sample comprised CD4+ or CD8+ T cells sorted from blood, obtained in a trial of the OX40 agonist ivuxolimab. The CDR3 DNA reads as TGTGCCAGCAGTCGGACTGGGTGGGATACGCAGTATTTT. It specifies CASSRTGWDTQYF.